Shown below are 6 T cell receptor beta chains from a single sample sequenced in a study of blood T cell repertoires in COVID-19. The protocol was immunoSEQ multiplex PCR, while the TCRdb copy is restricted to in-frame clones and leaves out a portion. The repertoire holds about 140,000 clones, with 82% as singletons. Sequencing used peripheral blood. The receptors were sampled from a woman of 80 years or more with acute or convalescent COVID-19.

This chain connects TRBV28 to TRBJ1-6; D is undetermined. The ends were cut back, 7 bases at V and 0 bases at J, with 16 bases in the middle. Germline-derived CDR1 and CDR2 are MDHEN and SYDVKM. The CDR3 sequence is 17 residues long. The CDR3 reads CASTTGGAGSYNSPLHF. The CDR3 nucleotides read TGTGCCAGCACCACTGGTGGAGCTGGCTCCTATAATTCACCCCTCCACTTT. Together with reference TRBV28 and TRBJ1-6, the CDR3 gives the full variable domain: DVKVTQSSRYLVKRTGEKVFLECVQDMDHENMFWYRQDPGLGLRLIYFSYDVKMKEKGDIPEGYSVSREKKERFSLILESASTNQTSMYLCASTTGGAGSYNSPLHFGNGTRLTVT.

The chain links TRBV4-1 to TRBJ1-1, with TRBD1 as a possible D gene (5 bases). Germline CDR1 reads MGHRA; CDR2 reads YSYEKL. The CDR3 loop spans 14 amino acids. V shed 2 bases and J shed 1 base, with 8 bases lying between them. The CDR3 sequence is CASSQIQGNTEAFF. DNA for the CDR3: TGCGCCAGCAGCCAAATCCAGGGGAACACTGAAGCTTTCTTT.

The V and J genes are TRBV3-1 (or the pseudogene TRBV3-2) and TRBJ1-6; tentatively, D is TRBD1 (6 bases). CDR3 size: 14 residues. Trimming took 6 bases from V and 4 from J, leaving 10 bases between them. Germline loops: CDR1 LGHDT, CDR2 YNNKEL (reference sequence). CDR3 sequence: CASRRGHYNSPLHF. The CDR3 DNA is TGTGCCAGCAGACGGGGACATTATAATTCACCCCTCCACTTT.

The chain has TRBV6-5 and TRBJ2-1; 9 bases are shared with TRBD2. Germline CDR1 reads MNHEY; CDR2 reads SVGAGI. The V and J ends lost 8 bases and 7 bases, in that order; junction bases with no gene match: 3. This CDR3 spans 12 amino acids. The CDR3 nucleotides are TGTGCCAGCGTTACTAGCGGGAATGAGCAGTTCTTC. Its protein is CASVTSGNEQFF.

This clone was detected only a few times. In nucleotides, the CDR3 is TGTGCCTGGAGTCCGCTTAGCGGGAGACATCAGCAGTTCTTC. It yields the protein CAWSPLSGRHQQFF. This sequence joins TRBV30 and TRBJ2-1, with TRBD2 matching 9 bases. Trimming at V came to 2 bases and at J to 11 bases, leaving 10 bases not matched to a gene. Germline V gene lookup returns CDR1 GTSNPN and CDR2 SVGIG (reference sequence). CDR3 length equals 14 residues.

The CDR3 region has the DNA TGTGCCAGCAGTATACAGGGGCGAACTAATGAAAAACTGTTTTTT. Encoded protein: CASSIQGRTNEKLFF. This sequence joins TRBV6-5 and TRBJ1-4, with TRBD1 identical over 7 bases. Germline CDR1 and CDR2: MNHEY and SVGAGI. This CDR3 comprises 15 residues. The junction had 4 bases not matched to a gene; V was cut back by 5 bases and J by 1 base.